Below are 19 T cell receptor beta chains sequenced from a single sample in a study of PD-L1 blockade in urothelial cancer. This table comes from immunoSEQ multiplex PCR, and its TCRdb copy is limited to in-frame clones, with some not included. The sample gives about 30,000 clones, around three quarters of which show up once; about 3.5% is in the top ten. The time point was: peripheral blood 6 weeks after treatment start. The specimen comprised PBMCs, sampled around atezolizumab (anti-PD-L1) treatment. The source of these receptors is a man between 65 and 85 years old with urothelial cancer.

This clone was recorded a few times. This rearrangement joins TRBV14 to TRBJ2-2, with D tentatively TRBD2 (7 bases). Germline-derived CDR1 and CDR2 are SGHDN and FVKESK. The CDR3 has 14 residues. The V end was cut by 4 bases, the J end by 6 bases, with 12 bases between. CDR3 region: CASSLYGGPGELFF. CDR3 bases: TGTGCCAGCAGCCTTTACGGGGGGCCCGGGGAGCTGTTTTTT.

The table lists this clone with a count of one. The chain uses TRBV5-6 and TRBJ1-4, with unresolved D. This CDR3 region has 15 residues. V was shortened by 5 bases and J by 0 bases, with 11 bases between the two germline ends. CDR1 and CDR2 from the germline V gene are SGHDT and YYEEEE. The CDR3 bases are TGTGCCAGCAGTGATCTCGGAGCAACTAATGAAAAACTGTTTTTT. Amino acids: CASSDLGATNEKLFF.

The chain joins TRBV12-5 to TRBJ2-5; D remains ambiguous. V lost 2 bases and J lost 5, with 12 bases in between. Germline CDR1 is LGHNT and CDR2 is FRNRAP. There are 14 residues in the CDR3. CDR3 residues: CASGLNSRAETQYF. CDR3 coding DNA: TGTGCTAGTGGTTTGAACTCACGCGCTGAGACCCAGTACTTC.

The rearrangement joins TRBV19 to TRBJ2-3; tentatively, D is TRBD1 (6 bases). Germline CDR1 LNHDA, CDR2 SQIVND (reference sequence). The CDR3 covers 14 residues. The V and J ends lost 4 bases and 4 bases respectively, with 12 bases between them. This CDR3 is CASSSRGPPDTQYF. The CDR3 DNA is TGTGCCAGTAGTAGCAGGGGACCCCCAGATACGCAGTATTTT.

The chain combines TRBV5-4 with TRBJ1-5; D is unclear. CDR1 and CDR2 from the germline V gene are SGHNT and YYREEE (reference sequence). The CDR3 loop spans 18 amino acids. V was trimmed by 2 bases and J by 1 base, leaving 19 bases between them. The CDR3 DNA reads TGTGCCAGCAGCTTAACACTATCCAACCTATGGAGCAATCAGCCCCAGCATTTT. It codes for CASSLTLSNLWSNQPQHF.

The chain couples TRBV28 to TRBJ1-2; TRBD1 aligns across 10 bases. The V gene's germline CDR1 is MDHEN and CDR2 SYDVKM. The length of the CDR3 is 15 residues. The trim removed 7 bases at V and 4 bases at J, leaving 9 bases unmatched. The chain's CDR3 is CASKVGQGVVYGYTF. In nucleotides, the CDR3 is TGTGCCAGCAAAGTTGGACAGGGGGTGGTCTATGGCTACACCTTC.

The chain carries TRBV5-3 and TRBJ2-2; D is perhaps TRBD1 (6 bases). TRBV5-3 is an ORF, with its function uncertain. CDR3 size: 15 residues. V was clipped by 0 bases and J by 7 bases, with 13 bases between them. In DNA form, the CDR3 reads TGTGCCAGAAGCTTGGCCGGACAGAGGCACGGGGAGCTGTTTTTT. Translation: CARSLAGQRHGELFF.

The V gene is TRBV27, the J gene TRBJ2-7, with D unresolved. The CDR3 totals 11 residues. Germline V lookup: CDR1 MNHEY, CDR2 SMNVEV (reference sequence). V was cut by 8 bases and J by 3 bases, with 8 bases left in between. CDR3: CASGSYYEQYF. The DNA of the CDR3 is TGTGCCAGCGGCAGTTACTACGAGCAGTACTTC.

The sample holds a few counts of this clone. Here the CDR3 DNA reads TGTGCCAGCAGCCAAGCAAGGAGGGCCTATGAGACCCAGTACTTC. Translating it yields CASSQARRAYETQYF. The chain is built from TRBV14 and TRBJ2-5; TRBD2 might be the D (6 bases). The V gene lost 1 base and the J gene lost 5 bases, with 14 bases spanning the gap. The CDR3 has 15 amino acids. In germline, CDR1 is SGHDN, CDR2 FVKESK.

The chain couples TRBV5-6 to TRBJ1-2, with TRBD1 matching 8 bases. Germline V lookup: CDR1 SGHDT, CDR2 YYEEEE. The CDR3 spans 17 residues. Losses at the gene ends were 2 bases for V and 4 bases for J; bases not matched to a gene: 13. The CDR3 sequence: CASSLPGQAVLSYGYTF. The CDR3 nucleotides are TGTGCCAGCAGCTTACCGGGACAGGCCGTATTGAGCTATGGCTACACCTTC.

The CDR3 region is CASRRGTNYGYTF. As DNA, the CDR3 is TGTGCCAGCAGGCGGGGGACCAACTATGGCTACACCTTC. This chain connects TRBV7-2 to TRBJ1-2; weak D call: TRBD1 (5 bases). CDR3 length equals 13 residues. Germline CDR1 is SGHTA and CDR2 is FQGNSA. V was clipped by 6 bases and J by 2 bases, with 10 bases between them.

V and J are TRBV28 and TRBJ2-2; 7 bases are shared with TRBD1. With 4 bases clipped from V and 6 bases from J, the junction kept 5 bases outside the gene matches. The CDR3 is 14 residues long. The V gene's germline CDR1 is MDHEN and CDR2 SYDVKM. The CDR3 nucleotides are TGTGCCAGCAGTTCGATGCAGGGGGCCGGGGAGCTGTTTTTT. Translating gives CASSSMQGAGELFF.

The chain combines TRBV7-9 with TRBJ1-4, with 9 positions matching TRBD1. V lost 4 bases, J lost 12 bases, and 15 bases stayed unmatched. The CDR3 is 16 amino acids. The germline CDR1 and CDR2 sequences are SEHNR and FQNEAQ (reference sequence). The CDR3, as DNA: TGTGCCAGCAGCTGGCGGACGCTAAATACAGGGGGCGAACTGTTTTTT. This translates into CASSWRTLNTGGELFF.

V is TRBV10-2 and J is TRBJ2-5; D is perhaps TRBD2 (5 bases). CDR3 length: 13 amino acids. Trimming took off 7 bases at V and 1 base at J, with 10 bases between the two ends. Germline V lookup: CDR1 WSHSY, CDR2 SAAADI. The CDR3: CASMRDFQETQYF. Written as DNA, the CDR3 is TGCGCCAGCATGAGGGATTTCCAAGAGACCCAGTACTTC.

V gene TRBV5-1 combines with J gene TRBJ2-7, with no clear D. Germline CDR1 SGHRS, CDR2 YFSETQ. This CDR3 has 14 amino acids. The V gene lost 0 bases and the J gene lost 3 bases, with 10 bases spanning the gap. CDR3 nucleotide sequence: TGCGCCAGCAGCTTGGTATCCTTTTACTACGAGCAGTACTTC. Translation gives CASSLVSFYYEQYF.

This clone was seen a handful of times. The V and J genes are TRBV7-2 and TRBJ1-1; D is undetermined. The CDR3 extends over 15 amino acids. V was trimmed by 4 bases and J by 0 bases, leaving 12 bases between them. The germline V gene has CDR1 SGHTA and CDR2 FQGNSA. CDR3 coding DNA: TGTGCCAGCAGCTCCCGCCGGGAGATGAACACTGAAGCTTTCTTT. The encoded protein is CASSSRREMNTEAFF.

This chain's CDR3 is CASSLMREGPNEQFF. CDR3 DNA sequence: TGTGCCAGCAGCTTAATGCGGGAGGGCCCGAATGAGCAGTTCTTC. The chain combines TRBV7-3 with TRBJ2-1; 9 nucleotides align to TRBD2. The CDR3 loop spans 15 amino acids. Germline V lookup: CDR1 SGHTA, CDR2 FQGTGA. The trim removed 1 base at V and 7 bases at J, leaving 5 bases unmatched. The whole variable domain, remainder taken from reference TRBV7-3 and TRBJ2-1, is GAGVSQTPSNKVTEKGKYVELRCDPISGHTALYWYRQSLGQGPEFLIYFQGTGAADDSGLPNDRFFAVRPEGSVSTLKIQRTERGDSAVYLCASSLMREGPNEQFFGPGTRLTVL.

The chain combines TRBV7-2 with TRBJ2-5, with 14 bases that match TRBD2. Germline assignment: CDR1 SGHTA and CDR2 FQGNSA. The J segment lost 7 bases and the V segment lost 4 bases, leaving 5 bases of the junction unmatched. The CDR3 is 15 residues long. This CDR3 is CASSSSTSGRGTQYF. In nucleotides, the CDR3 is TGTGCCAGCAGCTCCTCGACTAGCGGGAGGGGGACCCAGTACTTC. The complete variable domain, with remaining parts taken from reference TRBV7-2 and TRBJ2-5, reads GAGVSQSPSNKVTEKGKDVELRCDPISGHTALYWYRQSLGQGLEFLIYFQGNSAPDKSGLPSDRFSAERTGGSVSTLTIQRTQQEDSAVYLCASSSSTSGRGTQYFGPGTRLLVL.

CDR3 sequence reads: CASSLLLGQGFTGELFF. The CDR3 bases are TGTGCCAGCAGCTTACTTTTGGGACAGGGGTTCACCGGGGAGCTGTTTTTT. This sequence joins TRBV11-3 and TRBJ2-2, with TRBD1 matching 10 bases. Germline CDR1 is SGHNT and CDR2 is YENEEA. The CDR3 sequence is 17 residues long. V gave up 2 bases and J gave up 4 bases; unmatched junction bases: 7. The full variable domain, rest sourced from reference TRBV11-3 and TRBJ2-2, is EAGVVQSPRYKIIEKKQPVAFWCNPISGHNTLYWYLQNLGQGPELLIRYENEEAVDDSQLPKDRFSAERLKGVDSTLKIQPAELGDSAVYLCASSLLLGQGFTGELFFGEGSRLTVL.